The 23 T cell receptor beta chains below come from one sample, sequenced in a study of cytomegalovirus exposure and HLA in healthy donors. Some clones are missing from TCRdb's copy, which holds only in-frame ones; the method was immunoSEQ multiplex PCR. The table shows tens of thousands of clones, with more than 80% occurring only once. The sample taken for sequencing was PBMCs. Receptors were obtained from a woman aged 18-30 years in good health and CMV-seronegative.

The chain links TRBV15 to TRBJ1-1; TRBD1 agrees at 7 bases. J was trimmed by 5 bases and V by 0 bases; bases with no gene match: 6. From germline, CDR1 is LNHNV and CDR2 YYDKDF (reference sequence). This CDR3 contains 15 residues. The CDR3 sequence: CATSREGGWKTEAFF. The CDR3 nucleotides are TGTGCCACCAGCAGAGAAGGGGGCTGGAAGACTGAAGCTTTCTTT.

The chain combines TRBV5-4 with TRBJ2-1; D might be TRBD2 (7 bases). Germline values: CDR1 SGHNT, CDR2 YYREEE (reference sequence). CDR3 size: 14 residues. Trimming shortened V by 7 bases and J by 9 bases, and 20 bases separated the two germline ends. The CDR3 sequence: CASGGGRRGTEQFF. CDR3 DNA sequence: TGTGCCAGCGGAGGCGGGAGAAGGGGGACTGAGCAGTTCTTC.

The V and J genes are TRBV28 and TRBJ2-3; 8 nucleotides match TRBD1. The ends lost 8 bases at V and 7 bases at J; junction bases unmatched: 5. The germline V gene encodes CDR1 MDHEN and CDR2 SYDVKM. The CDR3 runs to 12 residues. The CDR3 nucleotides read TGTGCCAGCTGCACAGGGGGACATACGCAGTATTTT. It codes for CASCTGGHTQYF.

This chain links TRBV19 with TRBJ1-1; weak D call: TRBD1 (6 bases). The CDR3 covers 15 residues. Trimming removed 4 bases at V and 6 bases at J, with 18 bases between. The germline gives CDR1 LNHDA, CDR2 SQIVND (reference sequence). Here the CDR3 DNA reads TGTGCCAGTAGTAGGGGTGGGGGCTCGTTCTCTGAAGCTTTCTTT. This encodes CASSRGGGSFSEAFF.

The V gene is TRBV2, the J gene TRBJ2-1, with a weak D call TRBD2 (6 bases). Trimming removed 8 bases from V and 7 bases from J, with 18 bases in between. The germline V gene encodes CDR1 SNHLY and CDR2 FYNNEI. The CDR3 loop spans 14 amino acids. The CDR3 loop reads CASQPLGLLNEQFF. CDR3 nucleotide sequence: TGTGCCAGCCAGCCCCTGGGACTGCTTAATGAGCAGTTCTTC. The full variable domain, rest sourced from reference TRBV2 and TRBJ2-1, is EPEVTQTPSHQVTQMGQEVILRCVPISNHLYFYWYRQILGQKVEFLVSFYNNEISEKSEIFDDQFSVERPDGSNFTLKIRSTKLEDSAMYFCASQPLGLLNEQFFGPGTRLTVL.

The chain is built from TRBV11-2 and TRBJ1-2; D unresolved. This CDR3 is 14 amino acids long. V was shortened by 0 bases and J by 3 bases, with 8 bases between the two germline ends. Per germline, CDR1 SGHAT and CDR2 FQNNGV. The CDR3 here is CASSLDPGDYGYTF. CDR3 coding DNA: TGTGCCAGCAGCTTAGATCCCGGGGACTATGGCTACACCTTC.

This rearrangement joins TRBV30 to TRBJ1-3; D is undetermined. Trimming shortened V by 1 base and J by 1 base, and 5 bases separated the two germline ends. This CDR3 comprises 13 residues. Germline CDR1 reads GTSNPN; CDR2 reads SVGIG (reference sequence). The CDR3 coding sequence is TGTGCCTGGAGTGACGGTTCTGGAAACACCATATATTTT. As protein: CAWSDGSGNTIYF.

This chain uses TRBV28 with TRBJ2-3, with TRBD2 identical over 9 bases. Germline lookup yields CDR1 MDHEN and CDR2 SYDVKM. The ends lost 7 bases at V and 3 bases at J; junction bases unmatched: 5. The length of the CDR3 is 14 residues. In DNA form, the CDR3 reads TGTGCCAGCAATAGCGGGAGTCGTACAGATACGCAGTATTTT. Encoded protein: CASNSGSRTDTQYF.

The J gene is TRBJ1-5, the V gene TRBV6-5; TRBD1 agrees at 9 bases. From germline, CDR1 is MNHEY and CDR2 SVGAGI. The CDR3 contains 14 residues. J lost 5 bases, V lost 6 bases, and 5 bases had no gene match. This chain's CDR3 is CASSPGTGYQPQHF. The CDR3 DNA follows: TGTGCCAGCAGCCCCGGGACAGGGTATCAGCCCCAGCATTTT.

The chain links TRBV11-2 to TRBJ1-4; 9 positions match TRBD1. Germline V gives CDR1 SGHAT, CDR2 FQNNGV. After removal of 4 bases from V and 7 bases from J, the junction contained 4 bases not matched to a gene. This CDR3 is built from 14 residues. The CDR3 nucleotides read TGTGCCAGCAGCTCGACAGGGGGAGGTGAAAAACTGTTTTTT. This gives the protein CASSSTGGGEKLFF.

This chain links TRBV7-6 with TRBJ2-3, with 8 bases identical to TRBD2. Germline V gene lookup returns CDR1 SGHVS and CDR2 FNYEAQ. This CDR3 has 18 amino acids. J lost 1 base, V lost 4 bases, and 13 bases had no gene match. CDR3 sequence: CASSSPPGGGFGTDTQYF. The CDR3 region has the DNA TGTGCCAGCAGCTCGCCCCCGGGCGGGGGGTTTGGCACAGATACGCAGTATTTT.

CDR3 region: CASSFVRDETQYF. The CDR3, as DNA: TGTGCCAGCAGCTTTGTCAGGGATGAGACCCAGTACTTC. The chain uses TRBV11-3 and TRBJ2-5; D is perhaps TRBD1 (5 bases). The CDR3 contains 13 residues. Germline loops: CDR1 SGHNT, CDR2 YENEEA. V was shortened by 3 bases and J by 5 bases, with 10 bases between the two germline ends.

The chain uses TRBV30 and TRBJ1-5; TRBD1 matches at 9 bases. Germline values: CDR1 GTSNPN, CDR2 SVGIG (reference sequence). The CDR3 contains 13 residues. V dropped 6 bases and J dropped 6; count of bases not matched to a gene: 6. Written as DNA, the CDR3 is TGTGCCTGTGGACAGGGGTTGAGTCAGCCCCAGCATTTT. It codes for CACGQGLSQPQHF.

The J gene is TRBJ2-1, the V gene TRBV19, with D perhaps matching TRBD2 (5 bases). The CDR3 spans 14 residues. The V and J ends lost 3 bases and 2 bases respectively, with 8 bases between them. CDR1 is LNHDA, CDR2 SQIVND, per germline (reference sequence). The CDR3 reads CASSMAEAYNEQFF. In DNA form, the CDR3 reads TGTGCCAGTAGTATGGCGGAGGCCTACAATGAGCAGTTCTTC.

The chain combines TRBV11-3 with TRBJ1-2; D may be TRBD1 (5 bases). The CDR3 is 14 residues long. V dropped 5 bases and J dropped 5 bases, with 15 bases sitting between them. Germline CDR1 and CDR2: SGHNT and YENEEA. In nucleotides, the CDR3 is TGTGCCAGCAGCCCCGTGGGTCAGGGATATGGCTACACCTTC. Encoded protein: CASSPVGQGYGYTF.

The chain is built from TRBV2 and TRBJ1-1; 7 nucleotides match TRBD1. The CDR3 covers 13 residues. The J segment lost 4 bases and the V segment lost 4 bases, leaving 3 bases of the junction unmatched. CDR1 SNHLY and CDR2 FYNNEI come from the germline V gene. CDR3 DNA sequence: TGTGCCAGCAGTGGACAGGGAGGCACTGAAGCTTTCTTT. It translates to CASSGQGGTEAFF.

The chain links TRBV18 to TRBJ1-2, with TRBD1 as a possible D gene (5 bases). CDR3 size: 16 residues. From germline, CDR1 is KGHSH and CDR2 LQKENI. Trimming took 6 bases from V and 6 from J, leaving 23 bases between them. CDR3 nucleotide sequence: TGTGCCAGCTCCGTCCTCAGGGAGGATTGGGCAAATGGCTACACCTTC. Its protein product is CASSVLREDWANGYTF.

The chain carries TRBV6-1 and TRBJ1-5; D not certain. The CDR3 loop spans 14 amino acids. The germline V gene has CDR1 MNHNS and CDR2 SASEGT. V lost 3 bases and J lost 7, with 13 bases in between. The CDR3 DNA reads as TGTGCCAGCAGTGATAATTGGGTCAGGCAGCCCCAGCATTTT. Encoded protein: CASSDNWVRQPQHF.

The CDR3 DNA reads TGTGCCAGCAGCATAGGAACTAGCGGAAACCTCCAAGAGACCCAGTACTTC. Translated, it gives CASSIGTSGNLQETQYF. V gene TRBV9 combines with J gene TRBJ2-5, with TRBD2 matching 8 bases. The V gene end was trimmed by 4 bases and the J gene end by 1 base; junction bases not matched to a gene: 12. The CDR3 extends over 17 amino acids. Per germline, CDR1 SGDLS and CDR2 YYNGEE.

The chain has TRBV6-4 and TRBJ2-1; 10 bases align to TRBD2. There are 16 residues in the CDR3. Germline CDR1 reads MRHNA; CDR2 reads SNTAGT. V lost 4 bases, J lost 6 bases, and 9 bases stayed unmatched. The CDR3 loop reads CASSVASGRGGNEQFF. The CDR3, as DNA: TGTGCCAGCAGTGTCGCTAGCGGGAGAGGTGGCAATGAGCAGTTCTTC.

The V call is TRBV2, the J call TRBJ2-4; D unclear. Germline values: CDR1 SNHLY, CDR2 FYNNEI. Deletions cut 1 base from V and 8 bases from J, with 6 bases between. This CDR3 has 12 residues. The CDR3 DNA is TGTGCCAGCAGTGAAGACCGGGACATTCAGTACTTC. It specifies CASSEDRDIQYF.

The chain is built from TRBV15 and TRBJ2-1; 8 nucleotides line up with TRBD2. The CDR3 has 15 residues. Germline trimming cut 0 bases from V and 7 bases from J; bases unmatched to any gene: 5. Germline loops: CDR1 LNHNV, CDR2 YYDKDF (reference sequence). In DNA, the CDR3 is TGTGCCACCAGCAGAGATCTTACTAGCGGAAATGAGCAGTTCTTC. Protein: CATSRDLTSGNEQFF.

The chain employs TRBV30 and TRBJ2-3; D uncertain. Trimming stripped 3 bases from V and 6 bases from J, with 16 bases between. The CDR3 has 14 residues. Germline V gene lookup returns CDR1 GTSNPN and CDR2 SVGIG (reference sequence). Here the CDR3 DNA reads TGTGCCTGGAGCGACCGCGGTATTTGGGATACGCAGTATTTT. It yields the protein CAWSDRGIWDTQYF.